Below are 6 T cell receptor beta chains sequenced from a single sample in a study of T cells in Graves' hyperthyroidism and ophthalmopathy (dated by TCRdb to the late 2010s). Library preparation was by multiplex PCR. Instrument on record: Illumina HiSeq 2000. The TCR beta CDR3 regions were amplified from the RNA transcripts. For the first round of RT-PCR on the TCR CDR3, the HTBI primer set was used together with the Qiagen OneStep RT-PCR kit. TCRdb took the public reads, trimmed them with fastp at Q25, ran MiXCR for clone calling and kept in-frame beta chains. Merged by CDR3 protein, the rows form single entries marked with the most common genes and DNA. This sample holds 390,000 or so distinct CDR3 sequences; roughly 14% were observed only once. The ten largest clones represent roughly 13% of the sample. Sequencing was done on a sample of blood. The receptors derive from a man younger than 35 with Graves' ophthalmopathy.

This clonotype has ten or more counts. V is TRBV7-8 and J is TRBJ2-7, with D tentatively TRBD2 (6 bases). The CDR3 is made up of 15 amino acids. Trimming left V 2 bases short and J 0 bases short, with 11 bases between. CDR1 and CDR2 (germline): SGHVS, FQNEAQ. The CDR3 DNA is TGTGCCAGCAGCTTAAGGGCGGGACCCTCCTACGAGCAGTACTTC. Translated: CASSLRAGPSYEQYF.

This clonotype was observed at least ten times. CDR3 coding DNA: TGTGCCAGCAGCCATAGATCAACCACGAGGAACAATGAGCAGTTCTTC. It translates to CASSHRSTTRNNEQFF. The chain carries TRBV3-1 and TRBJ2-1, with unresolved D. Germline V CDR1 and CDR2: LGHDT, YNNKEL (reference sequence). The CDR3 runs 16 residues. Trimming shortened V by 3 bases and J by 5 bases, and 17 bases separated the two germline ends.

This clonotype was seen many times. V is TRBV4-1 and J is TRBJ2-7; D is possibly TRBD2 (5 bases). The V gene lost 3 bases and the J gene lost 3 bases, with 15 bases spanning the gap. Germline V gives CDR1 MGHRA, CDR2 YSYEKL. This CDR3 spans 15 amino acids. As DNA, the CDR3 is TGCGCCAGCAGCCACCTGCCGCCGGGGTACTACGAGCAGTACTTC. This translates into CASSHLPPGYYEQYF.

This clonotype has at least ten counts. The chain has TRBV7-2 and TRBJ1-4; no clear D gene. V was trimmed by 3 bases and J by 6 bases, leaving 14 bases between them. This CDR3 has 15 amino acids. Germline V gene data show CDR1 as SGHTA and CDR2 as FQGNSA. This CDR3 is CASSFSTGWDEKLFF. CDR3 bases: TGTGCCAGCAGCTTCTCGACCGGATGGGATGAAAAACTGTTTTTT.

The chain has TRBV2 and TRBJ2-5; 16 positions match TRBD2. Per germline, CDR1 SNHLY and CDR2 FYNNEI. V dropped 8 bases and J dropped 5; count of bases not matched to a gene: 5. CDR3 size: 15 residues. In DNA, the CDR3 is TGTGCCAGCCGGGGACTAGCGGGGGGGAGGGAGACCCAGTACTTC. It is translated as CASRGLAGGRETQYF.

A few counts support this clonotype. CDR3 bases: TGTGCCAGCAGGGATGGGCGGGAGTGGGGAGAGACCCAGTACTTC. Protein: CASRDGREWGETQYF. The V gene is TRBV5-6, the J gene TRBJ2-5; 7 positions match TRBD2. With V trimmed by 5 bases and J by 4 bases, 11 bases remained unmatched. Germline loops: CDR1 SGHDT, CDR2 YYEEEE. CDR3 length: 15 amino acids.